Sequencing of this T cell receptor beta chain was carried out in a study of Ad26.COV2.S vaccination and SARS-CoV-2 variants. Across the study: Ad26.COV2.S, an intramuscular injection, was given once or twice 56 days apart.

Germline CDR1 MNHNY, CDR2 SVGAGI (reference sequence). The CDR3 is made up of 12 amino acids. With 4 bases removed from V and 3 bases from J, the gap between germline ends came to 7 bases. This sample's treatment: around 19 received Ad26.COV2.S at low or high dose, single or two shots; roughly five received placebo; per-sample allocation not given. Samples came from day 63 after the first vaccine or placebo injection. Profiled with immunoSEQ multiplex PCR; TCRdb holds only in-frame clones, not every one. The sample contains some 290,000 clones, around 81% of which appear only once. General observations from the study: Vaccinees displayed broader spike-specific TCR repertoires than placebo recipients.

As to this clone: Its antigen is not known.

The sequences come from peripheral blood, collected in a trial of Ad26.COV2.S vaccine versus placebo. This clonotype was obtained from a person between 18 and 65 years old who received the Ad26.COV2.S COVID-19 vaccine or a placebo. The chain employs TRBV6-6 and TRBJ2-7; D call uncertain. The CDR3 sequence is CASSSTFYEQYF. For the CDR3, the DNA is TGTGCCAGCAGTTCTACGTTCTACGAGCAGTACTTC.